This TCR beta chain was sequenced for a study of blood T cell repertoires in COVID-19. The V gene lost 6 bases and the J gene lost 5 bases, with 8 bases spanning the gap. CDR3 length: 12 residues. The germline gives CDR1 MNHNY, CDR2 SVGAGI (reference sequence). The assay was immunoSEQ multiplex PCR, and TCRdb's table has in-frame clones only and misses some. The table lists some 70,000 clones, around 84% of them singletons. The chain is built from TRBV6-6 and TRBJ1-5; D may be TRBD1 (6 bases). This receptor was taken from a man in his forties or fifties with active COVID-19. Sequencing was carried out using peripheral blood. CDR3 in DNA: TGTGCCAGCAGCAACAGGGATCAGCCCCAGCATTTT. It encodes CASSNRDQPQHF.